This T cell receptor (beta chain) derives from a study of shared clonotypes between healthy human individuals. In the authors' methods: ImmunoSEQ only sent back junction sequences with no quality scores, so filtering was done differently. Assay: immunoSEQ multiplex PCR; the TCRdb copy retains only in-frame clones and omits some. V and J calls and clone size are given by that table; D and trimming were obtained from the DNA. The table includes about 530,000 clones, 90% to 97% detected once. Sequencing input: naive CD4+ T cells sorted from blood. Subset noted: CD45RA+ positively selected. This TCR came from a woman aged 25 to 39 in good health.

Here the CDR3 DNA reads TGCGCCAGCAGCTTGGCCTACCGTGCTTCTAGCACAGATACGCAGTATTTT. Protein product: CASSLAYRASSTDTQYF. The chain joins TRBV5-1 to TRBJ2-3, with D hard to call. Germline V gives CDR1 SGHRS, CDR2 YFSETQ. V was pared by 0 bases and J by 0 bases, with 14 bases between. This CDR3 is 17 amino acids long.